A selection of T cell receptor beta chains follows, all from one sample in a study of T cells in Graves' hyperthyroidism and ophthalmopathy. One entry per CDR3 protein, called by TCRdb with MiXCR from the multiplex PCR reads. Among 330,000 or so distinct CDR3 sequences listed, roughly 20% were seen once. Source material: blood. The receptors stem from a man between 50 and 59 years old with Graves' ophthalmopathy. Both conserved end residues are part of each CDR3. Fields, in order: clone size, V gene, J gene, D gene, CDR3 DNA, CDR3 protein. A D gene is named only where the DNA matches it firmly. A row's size may be missing; if present it is once, few, many or a size class.

abundance: few
v_gene: TRBV6-1
j_gene: TRBJ2-7
d_gene: TRBD1
CDR3nt: TGTGCCAGCAGTGACAGGGGGTCCTCCTACGAGCAGTACTTC
CDR3aa: CASSDRGSSYEQYF

abundance: few
v_gene: TRBV5-1
j_gene: TRBJ2-3
d_gene: -
CDR3nt: TGCGCCAGCAGCTCTAGCCGCGGAGCCACAGATACGCAGTATTTT
CDR3aa: CASSSSRGATDTQYF

abundance: few
v_gene: TRBV10-3
j_gene: TRBJ1-2
d_gene: -
CDR3nt: TGTGCCATCATGGTGGGGGCGGACTATGGCTACACCTTC
CDR3aa: CAIMVGADYGYTF

abundance: -
v_gene: TRBV2
j_gene: TRBJ2-7
d_gene: -
CDR3nt: TGTGCCAGCAACCTACCAGGGGACCACGAGCAGTACTTC
CDR3aa: CASNLPGDHEQYF

abundance: -
v_gene: TRBV19
j_gene: TRBJ1-1
d_gene: TRBD1
CDR3nt: TGTGCCAGTGACCCTCCAGGGGGGGACACTGAAGCTTTCTTT
CDR3aa: CASDPPGGDTEAFF

abundance: many
v_gene: TRBV5-1
j_gene: TRBJ1-1
d_gene: -
CDR3nt: TGCGCCAGCAGGCGAGGGGTAGACACTGAAGCTTTCTTT
CDR3aa: CASRRGVDTEAFF

abundance: -
v_gene: TRBV27
j_gene: TRBJ2-3
d_gene: -
CDR3nt: TGTGCCAGCTGGAGGACAGGCACAGATACGCAGTATTTT
CDR3aa: CASWRTGTDTQYF

abundance: few
v_gene: TRBV15
j_gene: TRBJ2-2
d_gene: TRBD1
CDR3nt: TGTGCCACCAGCAAGACAGGGATGAGCGGGGAGCTGTTTTTT
CDR3aa: CATSKTGMSGELFF

abundance: many
v_gene: TRBV30
j_gene: TRBJ1-6
d_gene: -
CDR3nt: TGTGCCTGGAGTGTAGGGCTGTCACCCCTCCACTTT
CDR3aa: CAWSVGLSPLHF

abundance: -
v_gene: TRBV7-8
j_gene: TRBJ2-1
d_gene: -
CDR3nt: TGTGCCAGTCGGAGGCGAAGGGGGAATACTTACGGGAATGAGCAGTTCTTC
CDR3aa: CASRRRRGNTYGNEQFF

abundance: many
v_gene: TRBV20-1
j_gene: TRBJ1-4
d_gene: -
CDR3nt: TGCAGTGCTAGGTCGGGGGGTGGAAATGAAAAACTGTTTTTT
CDR3aa: CSARSGGGNEKLFF

abundance: many
v_gene: TRBV11-2
j_gene: TRBJ1-4
d_gene: -
CDR3nt: TGTGCCAGCAGCTTGAGGACAGAAGACGCAACTAATGAAAAACTGTTTTTT
CDR3aa: CASSLRTEDATNEKLFF

abundance: few
v_gene: TRBV12-3/TRBV12-4
j_gene: TRBJ1-5
d_gene: -
CDR3nt: TGTGCCAGCAGTTTTCAGGGAGGGGGTCAGCCCCAGCATTTT
CDR3aa: CASSFQGGGQPQHF

abundance: -
v_gene: TRBV6-5
j_gene: TRBJ2-5
d_gene: -
CDR3nt: TGTGCCAGCAGTTTGGGTTGGCAGCAAGAGACCCAGTACTTC
CDR3aa: CASSLGWQQETQYF

abundance: many
v_gene: TRBV24-1
j_gene: TRBJ1-5
d_gene: -
CDR3nt: TGTGCCACCAGTGATAACAGCCATAGCAATCAGCCCCAGCATTTT
CDR3aa: CATSDNSHSNQPQHF

abundance: -
v_gene: TRBV9
j_gene: TRBJ1-2
d_gene: -
CDR3nt: TGTGCCAGCAGCGTAGACAGGGAGAACGCCTATGGCTACACCTTC
CDR3aa: CASSVDRENAYGYTF

abundance: few
v_gene: TRBV19
j_gene: TRBJ1-5
d_gene: TRBD1
CDR3nt: TGTGCCAGTAGTATCACAGGGGTCGGACAGCCCCAGCATTTT
CDR3aa: CASSITGVGQPQHF

abundance: -
v_gene: TRBV28
j_gene: TRBJ2-1
d_gene: TRBD1
CDR3nt: TGTGCCAGCAGTTTCCCGACAGGGGGTCCCTACAATGAGCAGTTCTTC
CDR3aa: CASSFPTGGPYNEQFF

abundance: many
v_gene: TRBV2
j_gene: TRBJ2-5
d_gene: TRBD2
CDR3nt: TGTGCCAGCGGGGGAGAGACTAGCGGGGGAGAGACCCAGTACTTC
CDR3aa: CASGGETSGGETQYF

abundance: many
v_gene: TRBV14
j_gene: TRBJ2-7
d_gene: -
CDR3nt: TGTGCCAGCAGCCGGGACCAGGGTGGGTCCTACGAGCAGTACTTC
CDR3aa: CASSRDQGGSYEQYF

abundance: -
v_gene: TRBV19
j_gene: TRBJ1-2
d_gene: -
CDR3nt: TGTGCCAGTAGTATCGGTCTCTCGGGCGAGGGCGGCTACACCTTC
CDR3aa: CASSIGLSGEGGYTF

abundance: many
v_gene: TRBV5-1
j_gene: TRBJ1-1
d_gene: -
CDR3nt: TGCGCCAGCAGTGAGCGACAGAAGAACACTGAAGCTTTCTTT
CDR3aa: CASSERQKNTEAFF

abundance: few
v_gene: TRBV9
j_gene: TRBJ2-3
d_gene: TRBD2
CDR3nt: TGTGCCAGCAGCTCCGGACTAGCGGGGGGAACAGATACGCAGTATTTT
CDR3aa: CASSSGLAGGTDTQYF

abundance: many
v_gene: TRBV5-6
j_gene: TRBJ2-7
d_gene: TRBD1
CDR3nt: TGTGCCAGCAGCTTTCGACAGGGGGGATACGAGCAGTACTTC
CDR3aa: CASSFRQGGYEQYF

abundance: many
v_gene: TRBV28
j_gene: TRBJ2-1
d_gene: -
CDR3nt: TGTGCCAGCAACCCTTTCGGGAGTACCTACAATGAGCAGTTCTTC
CDR3aa: CASNPFGSTYNEQFF

abundance: many
v_gene: TRBV7-2
j_gene: TRBJ1-1
d_gene: TRBD1
CDR3nt: TGTGCCAGCAGCTTATACAGGGGGCAGAACACTGAAGCTTTCTTT
CDR3aa: CASSLYRGQNTEAFF

abundance: -
v_gene: TRBV13
j_gene: TRBJ2-3
d_gene: TRBD1
CDR3nt: TGTGCCAGCAGCGGACCGGACAGGATAGGTACGCAGTATTTT
CDR3aa: CASSGPDRIGTQYF

abundance: few
v_gene: TRBV2
j_gene: TRBJ2-1
d_gene: TRBD2
CDR3nt: TGTGCCAGCAAGGTGATAGCGGGAGGGCGGAGCTCCTACAATGAGCAGTTCTTC
CDR3aa: CASKVIAGGRSSYNEQFF

abundance: many
v_gene: TRBV11-2
j_gene: TRBJ2-2
d_gene: -
CDR3nt: TGTGCCAGCAGACAGGGATACGGGGAGCTGTTTTTT
CDR3aa: CASRQGYGELFF

abundance: many
v_gene: TRBV28
j_gene: TRBJ1-5
d_gene: -
CDR3nt: TGTGCCAGCAGTCGGGATTCTGGTCAGCCCCAGCATTTT
CDR3aa: CASSRDSGQPQHF

abundance: many
v_gene: TRBV12-3/TRBV12-4
j_gene: TRBJ1-5
d_gene: TRBD1
CDR3nt: TGTGCCAGCGTTAACGGACAGGGGGCACGACAGCCCCAGCATTTT
CDR3aa: CASVNGQGARQPQHF

abundance: few
v_gene: TRBV3-1
j_gene: TRBJ2-7
d_gene: TRBD2
CDR3nt: TGTGCCAGCAGCCGCACACCTAAGGGACTAGCGGGAGACGAGCAGTACTTC
CDR3aa: CASSRTPKGLAGDEQYF

abundance: -
v_gene: TRBV7-2
j_gene: TRBJ2-3
d_gene: TRBD2
CDR3nt: TGTGCCAGCAGCTCCCCGAGGAGCGGGAGGGGCGGAACGCAGTATTTT
CDR3aa: CASSSPRSGRGGTQYF

abundance: -
v_gene: TRBV28
j_gene: TRBJ2-7
d_gene: TRBD2
CDR3nt: TGTGCCAGCGCCCGCGGGAGCTCCTACGAGCAGTACTTC
CDR3aa: CASARGSSYEQYF

abundance: many
v_gene: TRBV18
j_gene: TRBJ1-1
d_gene: -
CDR3nt: TGTGCCAGCTCACAGACGACAGCCATGAACACTGAAGCTTTCTTT
CDR3aa: CASSQTTAMNTEAFF

abundance: -
v_gene: TRBV20-1
j_gene: TRBJ2-3
d_gene: TRBD1
CDR3nt: TGCAGTGCGGGGGGGACAGGGGGCGCAGATACGCAGTATTTT
CDR3aa: CSAGGTGGADTQYF

abundance: few
v_gene: TRBV9
j_gene: TRBJ2-3
d_gene: TRBD2
CDR3nt: TGTGCCAGCAGTCCCGAGACTAGCCCCACAGATACGCAGTATTTT
CDR3aa: CASSPETSPTDTQYF

abundance: -
v_gene: TRBV18
j_gene: TRBJ1-5
d_gene: -
CDR3nt: TGTGCCAGCTCACCTTTCCCTACACAGGGATCGAATCAGCCCCAGCATTTT
CDR3aa: CASSPFPTQGSNQPQHF

abundance: few
v_gene: TRBV11-2
j_gene: TRBJ2-7
d_gene: TRBD2
CDR3nt: TGTGCCAGCAGTTTTAGCGGGAGGACCTACGAGCAGTACTTC
CDR3aa: CASSFSGRTYEQYF

abundance: -
v_gene: TRBV24-1
j_gene: TRBJ2-1
d_gene: -
CDR3nt: TGTGCCACCAGTGTCGTCGGCAGCCGCTCCTACAATGAGCAGTTCTTC
CDR3aa: CATSVVGSRSYNEQFF

abundance: -
v_gene: TRBV5-1
j_gene: TRBJ2-5
d_gene: TRBD2
CDR3nt: TGCGCCAGCAGATATGGGACTAGCGGGAGTGGAGAGACCCAGTACTTC
CDR3aa: CASRYGTSGSGETQYF

abundance: -
v_gene: TRBV24-1
j_gene: TRBJ2-3
d_gene: TRBD1
CDR3nt: TGTGCCACCAGTGACCCGAGGAGCAGGGGGCCCAGCACAGATACGCAGTATTTT
CDR3aa: CATSDPRSRGPSTDTQYF